The clone carrying this T cell receptor beta chain was detected only a few times. What it recognizes is unknown. The sample carries other DNA sequences with the same CDR3. Original processing methods: CDR3 differences across clinicopathological groups were used to build a distant-metastasis classifier for papillary thyroid cancer. TCRdb ran MiXCR on the PCR reads. The V and J calls shown here were made by TCRdb, not taken from the authors' results. The sample consists of roughly 63,000 clones, roughly 15% of them appearing once. These data belong to a study of metastatic and nonmetastatic thyroid tumors. Across the whole study: Repertoire data that came from the blood and tumor or nodule tissue of malignant and benign thyroid patients were compared.

With 0 bases clipped from V and 5 bases from J, the junction kept 16 bases outside the gene matches. Per germline, CDR1 MNHEY and CDR2 SVGAGI. The CDR3 covers 19 residues. Study-wide findings and caveats: Compared with benign nodules, malignant thyroid tumors were reported to have significantly higher TCR beta diversity in both blood and tumor.

All patients were untreated before thyroid surgery. This receptor was taken from a male donor with papillary thyroid cancer or a benign thyroid nodule (not recorded which). Some clones in this sample may be carry-over from other donors' samples. The J gene is TRBJ2-5, the V gene TRBV6-5; 9 positions agree with TRBD2. The sample comprised blood. The DNA of the CDR3 is TGTGCCAGCAGTTACTCCGGTAGCGGGAGTCGGATGGATGGGGAGACCCAGTACTTC. It specifies CASSYSGSGSRMDGETQYF.